The clone carrying this T cell receptor beta chain was seen a few times. Antigen unknown. These data belong to a study of T-cell memory formation after mild COVID-19. Turning to the study itself: TCR clustering was largely donor specific.

V was cut by 3 bases and J by 3 bases, with 9 bases left in between. The CDR3 runs to 15 residues. Looked up from germline, CDR1 is SGHVS and CDR2 is FQNEAQ. Study-wide results and limits: A balance of CD4 and CD8 characterized clones contracting day 15 to 85, whereas later expanders leaned CD4+. The study found contracting CD4+ clones mainly in CM and EM and contracting CD8+ clones in EMRA.

One entry per CDR3 protein results from TCRdb running MiXCR on the 5' RACE reads. This table has a few hundred thousand distinct CDR3 sequences, more than 15% appearing once. The sample taken for sequencing was PBMCs or a T cell subset sorted from them (not recorded which). The receptor was isolated from a man between 18 and 29 years old who had mild COVID-19 (a few samples of this study predate the infection). Cell type and time point are not known. The V gene is TRBV7-8, the J gene TRBJ1-6; D gene ambiguous. CDR3 in DNA: TGTGCCAGCAGCTTCAGGCAGAACTATAATTCACCCCTCCACTTT. Amino acids: CASSFRQNYNSPLHF. Variable domain in full (rest from reference TRBV7-8 and TRBJ1-6): GAGVSQSPRYKVAKRGQDVALRCDPISGHVSLFWYQQALGQGPEFLTYFQNEAQLDKSGLPSDRFFAERPEGSVSTLKIQRTQQEDSAVYLCASSFRQNYNSPLHFGNGTRLTVT.